A selection of T cell receptor beta chains follows, all from one sample in a study of T cells after yellow fever vaccination. TCRdb reprocessed the 5' RACE reads via MiXCR and lists one record per CDR3 protein. The data show 120,000 or so distinct CDR3 sequences, 7.2% seen once. The material was CD4+ T cells sorted from PBMCs, obtained 45 days after the first yellow fever vaccination. These receptors were taken from a man younger than 35 who received the YFV17D yellow fever vaccine. The CDR3 runs from the conserved cysteine through the conserved F or W.

TRBV7-3	TRBJ2-1	CASSRLTASGAYNEQFF
TRBV5-1	TRBJ2-7	CASSFEQGAVIYEQYF
TRBV20-1	TRBJ2-3	CSARDPNSGGGATDTQYF
TRBV11-1	TRBJ2-2	CAATTGALPNTGELFF
TRBV7-8	TRBJ2-5	CASKLRGQGETQYF
TRBV12-5	TRBJ1-1	CASKGQADTEAFF
TRBV2	TRBJ1-3	CASIATGPGNTIYF
TRBV12-3/TRBV12-4	TRBJ2-3	CASSLYAGGSTDTQYF
TRBV6-4	TRBJ2-3	CASSDLPGGTDTQYF
TRBV12-3/TRBV12-4	TRBJ2-5	CASSLDGRQETQYF
TRBV9	TRBJ1-6	CASSRYGTGISGPLHF
TRBV6-5	TRBJ1-1	CASSFQGWNTEAFF
TRBV28	TRBJ2-1	CASRLTGYTNEQFF
TRBV10-3	TRBJ1-1	CAISGRGGAGPDTEAFF
TRBV5-1	TRBJ2-5	CASSTSYRDETQYF
TRBV12-3/TRBV12-4	TRBJ2-6	CASSLGNSGANVLTF
TRBV10-3	TRBJ1-1	CAIREGQGTAAEAFF
TRBV12-3/TRBV12-4	TRBJ2-5	CASSFMETQYF
TRBV5-1	TRBJ2-3	CASSLEGGPDTQYF
TRBV5-1	TRBJ2-2	CASSLDPGLAGELFF
TRBV5-1	TRBJ2-2	CASSSVRRGVNTGELFF
TRBV7-9	TRBJ1-6	CASSGGTYNSPLHF
TRBV9	TRBJ2-3	CASSVDSGGDTQYF
TRBV5-6	TRBJ1-1	CASSLVGRERGNPEAFF
TRBV5-1	TRBJ1-2	CASSVSRDDYGYTF
TRBV12-5	TRBJ1-5	CASGLSLSSYSNQPQHF
TRBV4-2	TRBJ2-3	CASSPGSGLHFTDTQYF
TRBV7-8	TRBJ2-1	CASSSRAGPSSYNEQFF
TRBV29-1	TRBJ1-1	CRGLGAGSSEAFF
TRBV3-1	TRBJ2-5	CASSHLRLAGGETQYF
TRBV27	TRBJ1-4	CASRRTVGEKLFF
TRBV30	TRBJ2-7	CAWRPGGDSYEQYF
TRBV19	TRBJ2-2	CASSIGGSNTGELFF
TRBV11-2	TRBJ2-1	CASSLDRTSGGSNEQFF
TRBV30	TRBJ2-3	CAFSLAGADTQYF
TRBV19	TRBJ2-3	CASSIVGTRTDTQYF
TRBV15	TRBJ2-5	CATSREVTVQETQYF
TRBV12-3/TRBV12-4	TRBJ1-2	CASSSNDRVGGYTF